This TCR beta chain was identified in a study of identical twins. A few counts support this clonotype. A universal primer site was created by template switching, with the cDNA bearing unique molecular identifiers. TCRdb analysed the 5' RACE reads with MiXCR anew, one entry per CDR3 protein. The sample holds more than 400,000 distinct CDR3 sequences, around 15% seen once. Deletions cut 3 bases from V and 0 bases from J, with 12 bases between. Per germline, CDR1 KGHDR and CDR2 SFDVKD. The CDR3 runs to 16 residues. In addition, the sample was reused for a study of yellow fever vaccine responses in identical twins.

This receptor was taken from a woman between 18 and 29 years old in good health. The J gene is TRBJ2-3, the V gene TRBV24-1; no clear D gene. The sample was CD4+ T cells sorted from blood. The CDR3, as DNA: TGTGCCACCAGTGATCCCCGACTGCCTAGCACAGATACGCAGTATTTT. Translation: CATSDPRLPSTDTQYF.